The 28 T cell receptor beta chains given below trace back to one sample, sequenced in a study of cytomegalovirus exposure and HLA in healthy donors. PCR was performed using 60 Vbeta and 13 Jbeta primers. Profiled with immunoSEQ multiplex PCR; TCRdb holds only in-frame clones, not every one. Of some 200,000 clones listed, roughly 80% are singletons. The sequenced sample consisted of PBMCs. The receptors come from a man aged 35 to 55 in good health and CMV-seropositive.

The rearrangement uses TRBV7-2 and TRBJ1-3; a possible D gene is TRBD1 (6 bases). This CDR3 spans 15 amino acids. The germline V gene has CDR1 SGHTA and CDR2 FQGNSA. Trimming shortened V by 3 bases and J by 0 bases, and 9 bases separated the two germline ends. The CDR3: CASSFDRNSGNTIYF. As DNA, the CDR3 is TGTGCCAGCAGCTTCGACAGGAACTCTGGAAACACCATATATTTT.

This chain links TRBV5-6 with TRBJ2-1, with D possibly being TRBD2 (5 bases). Looked up from germline, CDR1 is SGHDT and CDR2 is YYEEEE. The CDR3 spans 17 residues. Trimming left V 3 bases short and J 0 bases short, with 16 bases between. CDR3 loop: CASSSRPGMSSYNEQFF. The CDR3 nucleotides are TGTGCCAGCAGCTCCCGCCCGGGGATGAGCTCCTACAATGAGCAGTTCTTC.

The count of this clone is one. V and J are TRBV28 and TRBJ2-5, with 8 bases fitting TRBD2. CDR3 length: 14 residues. Germline V gene lookup returns CDR1 MDHEN and CDR2 SYDVKM. V lost 6 bases and J lost 6; bases outside the gene matches: 9. CDR3 nucleotides: TGTGCCAGCAGGAGGTCGGGGGGGCCGCAGACCCAGTACTTC. Protein product: CASRRSGGPQTQYF.

This clone was detected only a few times. One end of the junction is discordant with germline, which a read error may explain. J is TRBJ2-3 and V is TRBV7-3; the D gene is possibly TRBD2 (6 bases). CDR3 length equals 13 residues. Looked up from germline, CDR1 is SGHTA and CDR2 is FQGTGA. The CDR3 DNA is TGTGCCAGCAGCCCAGGAGGGGCCCACGGCCTAGATTTT. Translated, it gives CASSPGGAHGLDF.

CDR3 DNA sequence: TGTGCCAGCAGCCTTGCGGGGGCTGGTCCCTACAATGAGCAGTTCTTC. It is translated as CASSLAGAGPYNEQFF. The genes are TRBV7-3 and TRBJ2-1; weak D call: TRBD2 (7 bases). The germline V gene encodes CDR1 SGHTA and CDR2 FQGTGA. The CDR3 spans 16 residues. V was trimmed by 5 bases and J by 2 bases, leaving 16 bases between them.

This rearrangement joins TRBV4-3 to TRBJ1-6; D gene unclear. The CDR3 contains 15 residues. Looked up from germline, CDR1 is LGHNA and CDR2 is YSLEER. V lost 2 bases and J lost 10, with 15 bases in between. CDR3 loop: CASSQWCTVSSPLHF. Written as DNA, the CDR3 is TGCGCCAGCAGCCAATGGTGTACAGTTTCCTCACCCCTCCACTTT.

The chain couples TRBV15 to TRBJ2-2; D may be TRBD1 (6 bases). From germline, CDR1 is LNHNV and CDR2 YYDKDF (reference sequence). This CDR3 contains 14 residues. V dropped 6 bases and J dropped 6 bases, with 14 bases sitting between them. The CDR3 region has the DNA TGTGCCACCAGGGGGGCCACAGACCCCGGGGAGCTGTTTTTT. Its protein is CATRGATDPGELFF.

CDR3 loop: CARSSDQGVRRGMNTEAFF. CDR3 DNA: TGTGCCAGAAGCTCCGATCAGGGGGTAAGACGAGGAATGAACACTGAAGCTTTCTTT. This rearrangement joins TRBV7-5 to TRBJ1-1; the table's D call, TRBD1, was not checked against the DNA. TRBV7-5 is a recognized pseudogene. The CDR3 has 19 residues.

The chain recombines TRBV9 with TRBJ1-1; D unresolved. V lost 0 bases, J lost 1 base, and 4 bases lay in between. The CDR3 sequence is 13 residues long. Germline values: CDR1 SGDLS, CDR2 YYNGEE. Here the CDR3 DNA reads TGTGCCAGCAGCGTAGGTCGGAACACTGAAGCTTTCTTT. The encoded protein is CASSVGRNTEAFF.

The chain couples TRBV5-8 to TRBJ2-7; 10 bases are a match to TRBD1. Losses at the gene ends were 4 bases for V and 4 bases for J; bases not matched to a gene: 14. This CDR3 comprises 17 residues. Germline V gives CDR1 SGHTS, CDR2 YDEGEE. CDR3 loop: CASSLTGGNPLPYEQYF. CDR3 nucleotide sequence: TGTGCCAGCAGCCTGACAGGGGGCAACCCACTTCCGTACGAGCAGTACTTC. Combining the CDR3 with reference TRBV5-8 and TRBJ2-7 gives the whole variable domain EAGVTQSPTHLIKTRGQQATLRCSPISGHTSVYWYQQALGLGLQFLLWYDEGEERNRGNFPPRFSGRQFPNYSSELNVNALELEDSALYLCASSLTGGNPLPYEQYFGPGTRLTVT.

The rearrangement links TRBV14 to TRBJ1-1; 7 nucleotides match TRBD1. The junction had 6 bases not matched to a gene; V was cut back by 2 bases and J by 3 bases. Germline V gives CDR1 SGHDN, CDR2 FVKESK. This CDR3 comprises 15 residues. The CDR3 bases are TGTGCCAGCAGCCAAAGGACAGGACTACACACTGAAGCTTTCTTT. It codes for CASSQRTGLHTEAFF.

The chain links TRBV7-9 to TRBJ1-2, with TRBD1 matching over 9 bases. Germline values: CDR1 SEHNR, CDR2 FQNEAQ (reference sequence). The CDR3 spans 15 residues. Trimming at V came to 1 base and at J to 8 bases, leaving 8 bases not matched to a gene. CDR3 region: CASSLEGGQGNGYTF. Here the CDR3 DNA reads TGTGCCAGCAGCTTAGAGGGGGGACAGGGAAACGGCTACACCTTC.

The chain has TRBV5-1 and TRBJ2-7; TRBD1 matches 11 bases. Trimming removed 3 bases from V and 1 base from J; junction bases left unmatched: 3. CDR3 length: 15 residues. Per germline, CDR1 SGHRS and CDR2 YFSETQ. CDR3 nucleotides: TGCGCCAGCAGCTACGGGACAGGGGGATCCTACGAGCAGTACTTC. This gives the protein CASSYGTGGSYEQYF.

The CDR3, as DNA: TGTGCCAGCTCACCTCAGGGCCAGGTCCGAGGCTACACCTTC. Translation: CASSPQGQVRGYTF. This chain links TRBV18 with TRBJ1-2; weak D call: TRBD1 (5 bases). From germline, CDR1 is KGHSH and CDR2 LQKENI. The ends were cut back, 3 bases at V and 8 bases at J, with 16 bases in the middle. This CDR3 is 14 amino acids long.

The rearrangement links TRBV4-3 to TRBJ1-5, with no clear D. V lost 4 bases and J 0 bases, leaving 10 bases between the germline ends. This CDR3 contains 15 residues. Germline V CDR1 and CDR2: LGHNA, YSLEER. Here the CDR3 reads CASSRVSGSNQPQHF. The CDR3 nucleotides are TGCGCCAGCAGCCGGGTGTCGGGTAGCAATCAGCCCCAGCATTTT.

CDR3 sequence: CASTTTGTYGYTF. CDR3 bases: TGTGCCAGCACCACGACAGGGACGTATGGCTACACCTTC. J is TRBJ1-2 and V is TRBV6-6; TRBD1 matches at 7 bases. The CDR3 length is 13 residues. J lost 5 bases, V lost 7 bases, and 7 bases had no gene match. Looked up from germline, CDR1 is MNHNY and CDR2 is SVGAGI (reference sequence).

The rearrangement uses TRBV13 and TRBJ2-1; perhaps TRBD1 as D (5 bases). CDR3 length equals 15 residues. V gave up 5 bases and J gave up 0 bases, with 11 bases separating them. CDR1 and CDR2 from the germline V gene are PRHDT and FYEKMQ (reference sequence). This CDR3 reads CASSDSDSSYNEQFF. DNA of the CDR3: TGTGCCAGCAGCGACAGCGATAGCTCCTACAATGAGCAGTTCTTC. The variable domain in full, completed from reference TRBV13 and TRBJ2-1, reads AAGVIQSPRHLIKEKRETATLKCYPIPRHDTVYWYQQGPGQDPQFLISFYEKMQSDKGSIPDRFSAQQFSDYHSELNMSSLELGDSALYFCASSDSDSSYNEQFFGPGTRLTVL.

V gene TRBV9 combines with J gene TRBJ2-2; 8 bases align to TRBD2. The J segment lost 0 bases and the V segment lost 2 bases, leaving 3 bases of the junction unmatched. Per germline, CDR1 SGDLS and CDR2 YYNGEE. CDR3 length: 16 amino acids. The CDR3 sequence: CASSVLSGANTGELFF. CDR3 bases: TGTGCCAGCAGCGTCCTTAGCGGGGCGAACACCGGGGAGCTGTTTTTT.

The genes are TRBV7-3 and TRBJ1-1; D might be TRBD1 (5 bases). Trimming pared 0 bases from V and 11 bases from J, leaving 13 bases between. This CDR3 has 13 amino acids. Germline-derived CDR1 and CDR2 are SGHTA and FQGTGA. In nucleotides, the CDR3 is TGTGCCAGCAGCTTAACCCCCGGGGGACTGGCTTTCTTT. This gives the protein CASSLTPGGLAFF.

V and J are TRBV4-1 and TRBJ2-7; D not resolved. Looked up from germline, CDR1 is MGHRA and CDR2 is YSYEKL. This CDR3 contains 15 residues. V was pared by 0 bases and J by 2 bases, with 11 bases between. CDR3 DNA: TGCGCCAGCAGCCAAGACAAGTCACAACCCTACGAGCAGTACTTC. It is translated as CASSQDKSQPYEQYF.

The rearrangement links TRBV15 to TRBJ2-1, with 8 bases identical to TRBD1. Germline V gene data show CDR1 as LNHNV and CDR2 as YYDKDF (reference sequence). The CDR3 has 14 residues. V was pared by 6 bases and J by 5 bases, with 6 bases of the junction left unmatched. The CDR3 is CATSRDRNNNEQFF. The CDR3 DNA is TGTGCCACCAGTCGGGACAGGAACAACAATGAGCAGTTCTTC.

This clone was recorded once. The chain carries TRBV18 and TRBJ2-7, with 9 bases that match TRBD1. CDR1 and CDR2 from the germline V gene are KGHSH and LQKENI. The CDR3 is 15 amino acids. V lost 5 bases to trimming and J lost 3 bases; unmatched junction nucleotides: 8. As DNA, the CDR3 is TGTGCCAGCTCAACCACCGGGACAGGGCTCTACGAGCAGTACTTC. It encodes CASSTTGTGLYEQYF.

This clone was seen only once. The chain combines TRBV19 with TRBJ2-1, with a tentative D call TRBD1 (5 bases). Germline-derived CDR1 and CDR2 are LNHDA and SQIVND (reference sequence). The CDR3 runs 14 residues. With 6 bases removed from V and 4 bases from J, the gap between germline ends came to 13 bases. CDR3 amino acids: CASREDRQYNEQFF. CDR3 DNA: TGTGCCAGTAGAGAGGATAGACAGTACAATGAGCAGTTCTTC. Combining the CDR3 with reference TRBV19 and TRBJ2-1 gives the whole variable domain DGGITQSPKYLFRKEGQNVTLSCEQNLNHDAMYWYRQDPGQGLRLIYYSQIVNDFQKGDIAEGYSVSREKKESFPLTVTSAQKNPTAFYLCASREDRQYNEQFFGPGTRLTVL.

The chain carries TRBV5-6 and TRBJ1-2; perhaps TRBD1 as D (5 bases). Trimming stripped 0 bases from V and 3 bases from J, with 15 bases between. Germline CDR1 SGHDT, CDR2 YYEEEE. CDR3 size: 16 residues. The CDR3 DNA follows: TGTGCCAGCAGCTTGGCAGCGGGGCGTCCCGACTATGGCTACACCTTC. Translation: CASSLAAGRPDYGYTF. Looking up the rest from reference TRBV5-6 and TRBJ1-2 gives the full variable domain: DAGVTQSPTHLIKTRGQQVTLRCSPKSGHDTVSWYQQALGQGPQFIFQYYEEEERQRGNFPDRFSGHQFPNYSSELNVNALLLGDSALYLCASSLAAGRPDYGYTFGSGTRLTVV.

This chain uses TRBV5-4 with TRBJ1-2; no clear D gene. The CDR3 length is 14 residues. Germline CDR1 reads SGHNT; CDR2 reads YYREEE (reference sequence). Trimming removed 0 bases from V and 4 bases from J, with 10 bases in between. The CDR3 nucleotides are TGTGCCAGCAGCTTGGCTGGGCCCCCCTATGGCTACACCTTC. Residues: CASSLAGPPYGYTF.

V is TRBV28 and J is TRBJ1-2, with 8 bases that match TRBD1. The CDR3 extends over 13 amino acids. Germline V gene lookup returns CDR1 MDHEN and CDR2 SYDVKM. V lost 2 bases, J lost 8 bases, and 4 bases stayed unmatched. CDR3 sequence (DNA): TGTGCCAGCAGTTTACAGGGGGCGCTGGGCTACACCTTC. Protein: CASSLQGALGYTF.

The chain carries TRBV4-2 and TRBJ1-2; D gene unclear. This CDR3 region has 16 residues. V dropped 1 base and J dropped 4 bases, with 16 bases sitting between them. CDR1 and CDR2 (germline): LGHNA, YNFKEQ. The CDR3 DNA is TGTGCCAGCAGCCAAGGGGGAGGGCGGGATTCCTATGGCTACACCTTC. As protein: CASSQGGGRDSYGYTF.

This clone was counted only a few times. This chain uses TRBV7-9 with TRBJ2-1; TRBD1 might be the D (5 bases). Germline CDR1 and CDR2: SEHNR and FQNEAQ (reference sequence). V lost 6 bases and J lost 7, with 19 bases in between. This CDR3 comprises 15 residues. The CDR3 DNA reads as TGTGCCAGCAGTGAGCAGGGCTCCGGGCTGAATGAGCAGTTCTTC. Translation: CASSEQGSGLNEQFF.